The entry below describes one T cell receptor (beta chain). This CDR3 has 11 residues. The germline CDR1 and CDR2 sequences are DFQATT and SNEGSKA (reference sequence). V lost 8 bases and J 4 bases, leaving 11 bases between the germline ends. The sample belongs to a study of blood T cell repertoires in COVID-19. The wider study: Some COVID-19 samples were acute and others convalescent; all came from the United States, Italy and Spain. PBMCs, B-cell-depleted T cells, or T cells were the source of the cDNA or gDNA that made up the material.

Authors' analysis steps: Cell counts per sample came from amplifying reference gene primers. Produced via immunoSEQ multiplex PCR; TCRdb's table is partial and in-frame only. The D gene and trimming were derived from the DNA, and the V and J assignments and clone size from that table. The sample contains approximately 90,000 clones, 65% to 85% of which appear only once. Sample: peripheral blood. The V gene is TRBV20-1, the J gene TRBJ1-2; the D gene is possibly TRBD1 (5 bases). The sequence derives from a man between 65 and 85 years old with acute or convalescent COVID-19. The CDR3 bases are TGCAGTTCGGAAACAGGCTATGGCTACACCTTC. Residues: CSSETGYGYTF.